This TCR beta chain was captured in a study of T cell clonotyping in hematopoietic cell transplantation. On the study more broadly: Recipient samples before transplant were obtained post-cytoreduction. Study-wide points: Cells were unsorted, so CD4 and CD8 contributions were not separated. Pathologically expanded recipient clonotypes increased progressively from day 30 to day 180 as diversity fell.

Only in-frame clones appear in the TCRdb table, and some are missing; sequencing was by immunoSEQ multiplex PCR. The sample lists about 43,000 clones; about 85% were seen once. Germline-derived CDR1 and CDR2 are PRHDT and FYEKMQ (reference sequence). The CDR3 loop spans 17 amino acids. The germline V and J ends were trimmed by 5 bases and 3 bases, with 23 bases remaining between them. In the case of this clone: Its antigen is as yet unknown.

Noted time point: recipient sample about 28 days before transplant, after cytoreduction. Blood collection times were about day -28 and days 30, 100, 180 posttransplant. The genes are TRBV13 and TRBJ2-7; D may correspond to TRBD1 or TRBD2 (6 bases each). The specimen was peripheral blood mononuclear cells, collected before stem cell transplant. This receptor was obtained from a man between 60 and 75 years old with acute myeloid leukemia. Some clones in this sample may be carry-over from other donors' samples. The CDR3 reads CASSVLGRRGAHYEQYF. In nucleotides, the CDR3 is TGTGCCAGCAGCGTCCTGGGACGGAGGGGGGCTCACTACGAGCAGTACTTC.